Following are 7 T cell receptor beta chains from one sample sequenced in a study of T cells after posttransplantation cyclophosphamide. The method was immunoSEQ multiplex PCR; TCRdb's version includes in-frame clones alone and lacks a portion of them. This sample comprises 40,000 to 60,000 clones, none seen once only. Sequenced input: PBMCs. The origin of the receptors is a man aged 40-49 years in good health, CMV-negative, and a related stem cell transplant donor.

In this sample, this clone turned up many times. The sample contains more than one DNA sequence encoding this CDR3. The chain uses TRBV28 and TRBJ2-7; TRBD2 matches 8 bases. The CDR3 runs 17 residues. Germline trimming cut 6 bases from V and 4 bases from J; bases unmatched to any gene: 17. Germline V gene lookup returns CDR1 MDHEN and CDR2 SYDVKM. The CDR3, as DNA: TGTGCCAGCAGCCCGGGGGGGCGTAGCCTTTCGTCGTACGAGCAGTACTTC. Translation: CASSPGGRSLSSYEQYF.

This clone has ten or more counts. The J gene is TRBJ1-1, the V gene TRBV7-9; no firm D call. Germline CDR1 and CDR2: SEHNR and FQNEAQ (reference sequence). V lost 4 bases and J 2 bases, leaving 14 bases between the germline ends. This CDR3 comprises 15 residues. CDR3 nucleotides: TGTGCCAGCAGCTCTCCCCGGGCGGGAAACACTGAAGCTTTCTTT. This codes for CASSSPRAGNTEAFF. The variable domain in full, with the rest retrieved from reference TRBV7-9 and TRBJ1-1, is DTGVSQNPRHKITKRGQNVTFRCDPISEHNRLYWYRQTLGQGPEFLTYFQNEAQLEKSRLLSDRFSAERPKGSFSTLEIQRTEQGDSAMYLCASSSPRAGNTEAFFGQGTRLTVV.

This clone showed up many times. The chain links TRBV11-2 to TRBJ2-7; D perhaps matches TRBD2 (7 bases). Germline CDR1 reads SGHAT; CDR2 reads FQNNGV. The V and J ends lost 4 bases and 3 bases respectively, with 13 bases between them. CDR3 length: 14 residues. The CDR3 spells CASSWGGLNYEQYF. CDR3 DNA: TGTGCCAGCAGCTGGGGGGGGCTGAACTACGAGCAGTACTTC.

This clone was picked up many times. This chain uses TRBV27 with TRBJ1-2; maybe TRBD1 (6 bases). Germline CDR1 is MNHEY and CDR2 is SMNVEV (reference sequence). The CDR3 is 13 residues long. V was pared by 3 bases and J by 6 bases, with 11 bases between. The CDR3 bases are TGTGCCAGCAGTTTCTCGCAGGGGAATGGCTACACCTTC. This sequence encodes CASSFSQGNGYTF.

This clone came up many times. This sequence joins TRBV30 and TRBJ2-7; 9 bases line up with TRBD2. The J segment lost 1 base and the V segment lost 0 bases, leaving 1 base of the junction unmatched. Germline V gene data show CDR1 as GTSNPN and CDR2 as SVGIG (reference sequence). This CDR3 spans 14 amino acids. The CDR3: CAWSVSGSSYEQYF. The CDR3 DNA reads TGTGCCTGGAGTGTTAGCGGGAGTTCCTACGAGCAGTACTTC.

The sample holds many counts of this clone. The chain has TRBV28 and TRBJ1-2, with 12 positions matching TRBD1. V trimming: 6 bases; J trimming: 7 bases; junction bases outside the gene matches: 6. CDR3 size: 14 residues. The germline V gene has CDR1 MDHEN and CDR2 SYDVKM. The CDR3: CASSLGQGATGYTF. DNA for the CDR3: TGTGCCAGCAGCTTGGGACAGGGGGCAACTGGCTACACCTTC.

This clone was recorded at least ten times. The chain links TRBV7-2 to TRBJ2-2, with 8 bases that match TRBD2. The CDR3 runs 16 residues. Germline CDR1 is SGHTA and CDR2 is FQGNSA. V shed 5 bases, J shed 4 bases, and the junction held 9 bases outside the gene matches. In nucleotides, the CDR3 is TGTGCCAGCAGCACCAGAGGAGCGGGAGTCACCGGGGAGCTGTTTTTT. Residues: CASSTRGAGVTGELFF.